The 8 T cell receptor beta chains presented below share a single source sample, sequenced in a study of cytomegalovirus exposure and HLA in healthy donors. The table came from immunoSEQ multiplex PCR; TCRdb's copy has only in-frame clones and leaves some out. The sample carries 89,000 or so clones, approximately 94% recorded once. Source material: PBMCs. Receptors originate from a woman aged 30 to 39 in good health and CMV-seropositive.

The chain recombines TRBV28 with TRBJ1-4; D call uncertain. V lost 6 bases and J lost 2, with 19 bases in between. Germline V gene data show CDR1 as MDHEN and CDR2 as SYDVKM. This CDR3 is 17 amino acids long. Here the CDR3 DNA reads TGTGCCAGCAGGGCAGGAATACCTTTCTTGACTAATGAAAAACTGTTTTTT. As protein: CASRAGIPFLTNEKLFF.

V gene TRBV19 combines with J gene TRBJ1-4; 7 nucleotides align to TRBD1. The CDR3 is 15 residues long. After removal of 2 bases from V and 8 bases from J, the junction contained 8 bases not matched to a gene. CDR1 and CDR2 from the germline V gene are LNHDA and SQIVND (reference sequence). The CDR3 DNA is TGTGCCAGTAGTATAAAGACAGGGCGAGGCGAAAAACTGTTTTTT. As protein: CASSIKTGRGEKLFF.

This clone was seen a handful of times. The chain recombines TRBV28 with TRBJ1-5; 7 nucleotides line up with TRBD1. Per the germline V gene, CDR1 is MDHEN and CDR2 is SYDVKM. CDR3 length: 14 amino acids. The ends lost 3 bases at V and 6 bases at J; junction bases unmatched: 5. CDR3 region: CASSLTGFVQPQHF. As DNA, the CDR3 is TGTGCCAGCAGTTTGACAGGGTTCGTTCAGCCCCAGCATTTT. Drawing the rest from reference TRBV28 and TRBJ1-5, the complete variable domain is DVKVTQSSRYLVKRTGEKVFLECVQDMDHENMFWYRQDPGLGLRLIYFSYDVKMKEKGDIPEGYSVSREKKERFSLILESASTNQTSMYLCASSLTGFVQPQHFGDGTRLSIL.

J is TRBJ1-1 and V is TRBV18, with 7 bases aligning to TRBD1. CDR3 size: 16 residues. Per the germline V gene, CDR1 is KGHSH and CDR2 is LQKENI. V shed 3 bases and J 0 bases; nucleotides not matched to a gene: 7. The CDR3 DNA is TGTGCCAGCTCACCCACAGGGGCCGTTTTGAACACTGAAGCTTTCTTT. Translating it yields CASSPTGAVLNTEAFF.

V is TRBV19 and J is TRBJ2-1, with no clear D. In germline, CDR1 is LNHDA, CDR2 SQIVND (reference sequence). The CDR3 contains 10 residues. Trimming took off 8 bases at V and 5 bases at J, with 4 bases between the two ends. The CDR3 region has the DNA TGTGCCAGTGGGCACAATGAGCAGTTCTTC. As protein: CASGHNEQFF.

In its sample, this clone was seen once. This rearrangement joins TRBV28 to TRBJ1-3, with D maybe TRBD1 (5 bases). This CDR3 contains 15 residues. CDR1 is MDHEN, CDR2 SYDVKM, per germline. Trimming shortened V by 7 bases and J by 3 bases, and 16 bases separated the two germline ends. CDR3 sequence reads: CASKLGGAGGNTIYF. In nucleotides, the CDR3 is TGTGCCAGCAAGCTAGGAGGGGCAGGTGGAAACACCATATATTTT.

The rearrangement uses TRBV11-2 and TRBJ2-5, with a tentative D call TRBD1 (6 bases). CDR1 SGHAT and CDR2 FQNNGV come from the germline V gene. Deletions cut 2 bases from V and 1 base from J, with 20 bases between. The CDR3 is 18 amino acids. This CDR3 reads CASSLLGTAGVGQETQYF. In DNA, the CDR3 is TGTGCCAGCAGCTTATTGGGTACTGCAGGGGTGGGCCAAGAGACCCAGTACTTC.

This sequence joins TRBV29-1 and TRBJ2-2; 7 bases map to TRBD2. V was clipped by 0 bases and J by 4 bases; unmatched bases: 5. The CDR3 totals 15 residues. Germline CDR1 and CDR2: SQVTM and ANQGSEA. CDR3 loop: CSVEDRGGSTGELFF. CDR3 coding DNA: TGCAGCGTTGAAGATCGGGGCGGGAGCACCGGGGAGCTGTTTTTT.